What follows is one TCR beta chain and its context. The record originates from a study of blood T cell repertoires in COVID-19. CDR1 is LGHDT, CDR2 YNNKEL, per germline (reference sequence). V lost 7 bases and J lost 7; bases outside the gene matches: 9. The CDR3 runs 14 residues. Sequenced by immunoSEQ multiplex PCR; TCRdb stores in-frame clones only, minus some. The sample includes some 30,000 clones, about 80% seen only once; the top ten take roughly 27%. The sample was peripheral blood. This TCR was recovered from a man in his 70s with active COVID-19. The chain joins TRBV3-1 (or the pseudogene TRBV3-2) to TRBJ2-1, with 8 positions matching TRBD1. For the CDR3, the DNA is TGTGCCAGCACCCTAGGGAGACAGGGGAATGAGCAGTTCTTC. Its translation: CASTLGRQGNEQFF.